This T cell receptor (beta chain) was found in a study of blood T cell repertoires in COVID-19. Sequencing was performed with immunoSEQ multiplex PCR; in TCRdb, only in-frame clones are kept and a portion is missing. The repertoire holds about 170,000 clones, 80% to 90% seen once, with less than 3% in the top ten. Germline V lookup: CDR1 KGHSH, CDR2 LQKENI. This CDR3 comprises 15 residues. J lost 3 bases, V lost 4 bases, and 8 bases had no gene match. Enrolment of Seattle patients took place during active infection, and they were followed longitudinally. The sample taken for sequencing was peripheral blood. J is TRBJ2-7 and V is TRBV18; 8 positions agree with TRBD1. This receptor was identified in an elderly woman with COVID-19, enrolled during active disease. CDR3 DNA: TGTGCCAGCTCACAGTACCGGGACAGGCTCTACGAGCAGTACTTC. It specifies CASSQYRDRLYEQYF.